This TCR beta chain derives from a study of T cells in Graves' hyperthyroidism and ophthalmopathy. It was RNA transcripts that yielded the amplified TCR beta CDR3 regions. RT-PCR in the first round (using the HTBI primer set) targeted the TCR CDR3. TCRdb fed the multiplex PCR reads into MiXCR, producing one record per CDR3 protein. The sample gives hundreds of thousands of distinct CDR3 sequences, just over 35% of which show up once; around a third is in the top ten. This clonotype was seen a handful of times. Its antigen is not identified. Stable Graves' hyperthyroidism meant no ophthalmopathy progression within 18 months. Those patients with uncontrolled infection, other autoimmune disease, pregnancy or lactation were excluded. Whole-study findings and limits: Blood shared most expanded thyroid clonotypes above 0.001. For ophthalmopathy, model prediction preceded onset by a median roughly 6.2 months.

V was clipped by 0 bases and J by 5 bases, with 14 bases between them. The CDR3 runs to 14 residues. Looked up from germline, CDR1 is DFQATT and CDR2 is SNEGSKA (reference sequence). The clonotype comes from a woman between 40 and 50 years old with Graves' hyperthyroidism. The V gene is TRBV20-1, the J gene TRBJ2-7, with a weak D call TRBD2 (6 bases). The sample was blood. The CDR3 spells CSARDLSGRNEQYF. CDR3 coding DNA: TGCAGTGCTAGAGATCTATCCGGGAGAAACGAGCAGTACTTC.